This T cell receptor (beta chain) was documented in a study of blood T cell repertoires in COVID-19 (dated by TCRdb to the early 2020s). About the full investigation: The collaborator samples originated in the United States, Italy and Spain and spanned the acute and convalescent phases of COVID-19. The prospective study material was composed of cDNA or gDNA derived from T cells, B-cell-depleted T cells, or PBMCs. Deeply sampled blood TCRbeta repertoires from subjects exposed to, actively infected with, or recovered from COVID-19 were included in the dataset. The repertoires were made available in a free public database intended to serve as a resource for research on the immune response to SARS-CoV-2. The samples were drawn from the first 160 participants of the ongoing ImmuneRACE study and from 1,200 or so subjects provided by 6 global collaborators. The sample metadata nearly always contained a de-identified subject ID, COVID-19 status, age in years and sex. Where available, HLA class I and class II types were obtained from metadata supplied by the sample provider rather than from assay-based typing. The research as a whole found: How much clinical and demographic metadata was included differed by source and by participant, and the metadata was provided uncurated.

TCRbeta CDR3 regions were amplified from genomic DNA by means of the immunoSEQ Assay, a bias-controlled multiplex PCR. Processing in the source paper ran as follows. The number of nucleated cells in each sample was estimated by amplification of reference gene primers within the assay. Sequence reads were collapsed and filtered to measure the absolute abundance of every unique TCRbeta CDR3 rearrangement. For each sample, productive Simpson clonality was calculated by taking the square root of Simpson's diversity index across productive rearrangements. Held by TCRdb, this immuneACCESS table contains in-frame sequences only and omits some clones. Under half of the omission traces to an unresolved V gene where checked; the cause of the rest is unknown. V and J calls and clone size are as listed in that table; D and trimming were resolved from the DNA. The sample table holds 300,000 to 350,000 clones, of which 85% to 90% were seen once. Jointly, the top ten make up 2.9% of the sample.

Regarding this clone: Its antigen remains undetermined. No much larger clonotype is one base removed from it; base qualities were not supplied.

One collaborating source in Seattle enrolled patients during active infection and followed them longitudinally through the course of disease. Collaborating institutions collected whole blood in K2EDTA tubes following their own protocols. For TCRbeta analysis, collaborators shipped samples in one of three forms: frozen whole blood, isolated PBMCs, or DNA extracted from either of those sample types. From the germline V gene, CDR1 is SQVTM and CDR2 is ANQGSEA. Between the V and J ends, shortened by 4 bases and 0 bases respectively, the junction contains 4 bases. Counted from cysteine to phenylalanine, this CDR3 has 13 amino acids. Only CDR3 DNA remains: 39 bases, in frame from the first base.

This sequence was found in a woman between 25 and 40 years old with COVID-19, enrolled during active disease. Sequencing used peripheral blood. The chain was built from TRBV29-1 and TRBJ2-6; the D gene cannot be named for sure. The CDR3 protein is CSVGVSGANVLTF. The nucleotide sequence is TGCAGCGTTGGCGTCTCTGGGGCCAACGTCCTGACTTTC.